The source of this T cell receptor (beta chain) is a study of blood T cell repertoires in COVID-19. V gave up 5 bases and J gave up 7 bases; unmatched junction bases: 7. Per the germline V gene, CDR1 is MNHEY and CDR2 is SMNVEV (reference sequence). The CDR3 runs 13 residues. This clone was detected once. Sequenced by immunoSEQ multiplex PCR; TCRdb stores in-frame clones only, minus some. The table lists 400,000 to 500,000 clones, 88% of them singletons. The clonotype originates from a woman aged 40 to 50 who had recovered from COVID-19. The chain combines TRBV27 with TRBJ2-7; 8 nucleotides agree with TRBD1. Sequencing was carried out using PBMCs or T cells enriched from blood (not recorded which). CDR3 DNA: TGTGCCAGCAGTCTGGACAGGGTTTCTGAGCAGTACTTC. This translates into CASSLDRVSEQYF.